This note documents a single TCR beta chain sequence. Its antigen remains unidentified. Clones were sequenced by immunoSEQ multiplex PCR, and TCRdb holds only the in-frame ones, with some missing. Of hundreds of thousands of clones in the sample, approximately 88% were seen once. These data are taken from a study of Ad26.COV2.S vaccination and SARS-CoV-2 variants. Study information: Participant was drawn from the COV1001 Ad26.COV2.S trial arm. Administration of Ad26.COV2.S was intramuscular, either once or twice 56 days apart. Findings and limits, study-wide: Placebo recipients had lower spike-specific TCR breadth than vaccine recipients.

As for treatment: about 20 received Ad26.COV2.S at low or high dose, single or two shots; 5 received placebo; per-sample allocation not given. Sample collection was performed on day 63 after the first vaccine or placebo injection. CDR1 is SGHRS, CDR2 YFSETQ, per germline. V was trimmed by 9 bases and J by 10 bases, leaving 24 bases between them. The CDR3 totals 14 residues. The chain joins TRBV5-1 to TRBJ2-3; possibly TRBD2 for D (5 bases). The source is a person aged 18-60 years who received the Ad26.COV2.S COVID-19 vaccine or a placebo. The starting material was peripheral blood, obtained in a trial of Ad26.COV2.S vaccine versus placebo. CDR3 in amino acids: CAIPWGAAVVAQYF. The CDR3 coding sequence is TGCGCCATCCCCTGGGGTGCAGCGGTGGTGGCGCAGTATTTT.